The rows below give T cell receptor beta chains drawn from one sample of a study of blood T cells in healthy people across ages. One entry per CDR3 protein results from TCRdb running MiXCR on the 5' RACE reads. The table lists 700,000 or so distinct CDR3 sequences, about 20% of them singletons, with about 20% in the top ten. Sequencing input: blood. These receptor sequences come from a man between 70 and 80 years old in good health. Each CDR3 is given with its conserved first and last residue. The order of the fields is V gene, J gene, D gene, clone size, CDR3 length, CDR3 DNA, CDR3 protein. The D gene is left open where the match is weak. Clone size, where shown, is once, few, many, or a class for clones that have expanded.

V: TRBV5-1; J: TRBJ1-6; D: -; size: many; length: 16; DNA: TGCGCCAGCAGCTTGGAAGGGAGCTCCTATAATTCACCCCTCCACTTT; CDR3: CASSLEGSSYNSPLHF
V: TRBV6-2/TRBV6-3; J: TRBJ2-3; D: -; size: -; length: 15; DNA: TGTGCCAGCACAAAGTACACGGACCGGACAGATACGCAGTATTTT; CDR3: CASTKYTDRTDTQYF
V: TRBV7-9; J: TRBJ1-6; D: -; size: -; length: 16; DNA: TGTGCCAGCAGCCGAGGAGAGGTCACCTATAATTCACCCCTCCACTTT; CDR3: CASSRGEVTYNSPLHF
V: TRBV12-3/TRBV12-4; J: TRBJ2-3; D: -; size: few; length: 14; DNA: TGTGCCAGCAGTTACTGGCTGAACACAGATACGCAGTATTTT; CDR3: CASSYWLNTDTQYF
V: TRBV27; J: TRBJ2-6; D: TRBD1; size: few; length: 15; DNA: TGTGCCAGCAAGGGTACAGGGGTTGGGGCCAACGTCCTGACTTTC; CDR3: CASKGTGVGANVLTF
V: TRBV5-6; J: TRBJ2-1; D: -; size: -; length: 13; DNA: TGTGCCAGCAGCTGGGGTCGGAACAATGAGCAGTTCTTC; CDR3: CASSWGRNNEQFF
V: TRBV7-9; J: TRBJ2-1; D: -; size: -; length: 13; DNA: TGTGCCAGCAGCTTAGGTGGCCAGAATGAGCAGTTCTTC; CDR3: CASSLGGQNEQFF
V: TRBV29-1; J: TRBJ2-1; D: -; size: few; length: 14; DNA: TGCAGCGTTAGGCGCTCAAGCTCCTACAATGAGCAGTTCTTC; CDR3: CSVRRSSSYNEQFF
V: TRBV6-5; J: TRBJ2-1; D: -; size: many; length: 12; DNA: TGTGCCAGCAGTATGACGAGCAATGAGCAGTTCTTC; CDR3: CASSMTSNEQFF
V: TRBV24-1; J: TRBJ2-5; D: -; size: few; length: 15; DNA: TGTGCCACCAGTGATCATGGGGCCACTCAAGAGACCCAGTACTTC; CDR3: CATSDHGATQETQYF
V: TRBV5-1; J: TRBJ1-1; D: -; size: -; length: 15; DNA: TGCGCCAGCAGCTTGGACAGGGTGCCGAACACTGAAGCTTTCTTT; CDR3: CASSLDRVPNTEAFF
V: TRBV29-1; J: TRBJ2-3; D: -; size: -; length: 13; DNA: TGCAGCACGAGACGGAAAATAACAGATACGCAGTATTTT; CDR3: CSTRRKITDTQYF
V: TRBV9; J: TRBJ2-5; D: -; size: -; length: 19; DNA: TGTGCCAGCAGCGTCGCCCCCGGGACTCGAAAAGGGATCCAAGAGACCCAGTACTTC; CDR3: CASSVAPGTRKGIQETQYF
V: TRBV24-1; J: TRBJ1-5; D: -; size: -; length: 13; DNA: TGTGCCACCAGTTGGGGCCGTAGTCAGCCCCAGCATTTT; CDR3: CATSWGRSQPQHF
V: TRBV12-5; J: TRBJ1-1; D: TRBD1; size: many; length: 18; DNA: TGTGCTAGTGGTCCCCGGACAGGCGCTTTCTCCATGCACACTGAAGCTTTCTTT; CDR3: CASGPRTGAFSMHTEAFF
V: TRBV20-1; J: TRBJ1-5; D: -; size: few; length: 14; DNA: TGCAGTGCTAGAGAAAGCAATAGCAATCAGCCCCAGCATTTT; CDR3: CSARESNSNQPQHF
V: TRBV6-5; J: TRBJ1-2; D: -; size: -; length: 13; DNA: TGTGCCAGCAGTTACTCGGGGTTCGTGGGCTACACCTTC; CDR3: CASSYSGFVGYTF
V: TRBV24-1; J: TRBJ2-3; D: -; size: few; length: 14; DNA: TGTGCCACCAGTGATTTGGGGGTTACAGATACGCAGTATTTT; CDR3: CATSDLGVTDTQYF
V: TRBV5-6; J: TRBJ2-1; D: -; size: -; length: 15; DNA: TGTGCCAGCAGCTTGCGACTAGTGTCCTACAATGAGCAGTTCTTC; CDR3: CASSLRLVSYNEQFF
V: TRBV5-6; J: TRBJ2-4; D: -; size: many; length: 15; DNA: TGTGCCAGCAGCTTGGTAGACGGGACGATAAACATTCAGTACTTC; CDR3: CASSLVDGTINIQYF
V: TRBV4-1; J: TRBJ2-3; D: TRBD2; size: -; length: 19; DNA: TGCGCCAGCAGCCCCTTTAGGGCTAGCGGGGCCTCTAGCACAGATACGCAGTATTTT; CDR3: CASSPFRASGASSTDTQYF
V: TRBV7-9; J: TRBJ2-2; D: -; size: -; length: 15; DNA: TGTGCCAGCAGCCCACTTACTGGATACACCGGGGAGCTGTTTTTT; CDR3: CASSPLTGYTGELFF
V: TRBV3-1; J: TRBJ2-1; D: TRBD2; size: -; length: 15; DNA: TGTGCCAGCAGCATAAGCGGGAGATTAGGCAATGAGCAGTTCTTC; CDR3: CASSISGRLGNEQFF
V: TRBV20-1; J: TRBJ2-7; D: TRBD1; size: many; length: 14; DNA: TGCAGTGCCCCGGGACAGGGGAACTCCTACGAGCAGTACTTC; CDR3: CSAPGQGNSYEQYF
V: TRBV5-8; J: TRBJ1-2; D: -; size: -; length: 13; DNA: TGTGCCAGCAGCTTCGACAGTGGAGGACGCTACACCTTC; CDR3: CASSFDSGGRYTF
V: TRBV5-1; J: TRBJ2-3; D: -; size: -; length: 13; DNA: TGCGCCAGCAGGGGCCCAGGCACAGATACGCAGTATTTT; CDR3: CASRGPGTDTQYF
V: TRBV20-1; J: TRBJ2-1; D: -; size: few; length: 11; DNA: TGCAGTGCGCCCTACAGAGGTGCGCAGTTCTTC; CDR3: CSAPYRGAQFF
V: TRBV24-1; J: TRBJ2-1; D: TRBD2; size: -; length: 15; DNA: TGTGCCACCAGTGCTAGGCTAGCGGGGGCGAATGAGCAGTTCTTC; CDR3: CATSARLAGANEQFF
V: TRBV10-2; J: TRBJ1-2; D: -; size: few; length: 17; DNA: TGCGCCAGCACCCCCAGGGTAAATATTGGATCAAACTATGGCTACACCTTC; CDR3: CASTPRVNIGSNYGYTF
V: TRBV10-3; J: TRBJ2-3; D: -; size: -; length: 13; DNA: TGTGCCACCAGTAACATAAAGGCAGATACGCAGTATTTT; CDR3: CATSNIKADTQYF
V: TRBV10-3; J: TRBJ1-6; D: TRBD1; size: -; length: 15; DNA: TGTGCCATCAGTACCGGACAGGACGGTAATTCACCCCTCCACTTT; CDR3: CAISTGQDGNSPLHF
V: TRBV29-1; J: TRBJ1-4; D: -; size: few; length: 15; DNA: TGCAGCGTTGGGGGTCTCCCGGGGGCTAATGAAAAACTGTTTTTT; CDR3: CSVGGLPGANEKLFF
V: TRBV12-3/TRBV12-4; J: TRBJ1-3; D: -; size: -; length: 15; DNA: TGTGCCAGCGGGAGTAGGGCCTTCTCTGGAAACACCATATATTTT; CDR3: CASGSRAFSGNTIYF
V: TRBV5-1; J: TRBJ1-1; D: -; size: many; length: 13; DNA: TGTGCCAGCAGCTTTTCAGGAGACACTGAAGCTTTCTTT; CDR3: CASSFSGDTEAFF
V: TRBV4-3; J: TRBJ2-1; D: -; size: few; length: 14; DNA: TGCGCCAGCAGCCAAGCCCGGGAGAGGTATGAGCAGTTCTTC; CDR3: CASSQARERYEQFF
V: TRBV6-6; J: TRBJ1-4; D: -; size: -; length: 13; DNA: TGTGCCAGCTCTCACGTAACTAATGAAAAACTGTTTTTT; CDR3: CASSHVTNEKLFF
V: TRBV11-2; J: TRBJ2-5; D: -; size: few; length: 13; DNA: TGTGCCAGCAGCTTAGAGCGGCTGGAGACCCAGTACTTC; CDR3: CASSLERLETQYF
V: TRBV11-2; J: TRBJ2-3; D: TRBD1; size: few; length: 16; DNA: TGTGCCAGCAGGTCCCGGGACAGGGGGGGGACAGATACGCAGTATTTT; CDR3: CASRSRDRGGTDTQYF
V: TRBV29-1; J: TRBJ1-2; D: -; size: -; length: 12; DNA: TGCAGCGCCGACCCGGCAGGATCCGGCTACACCTTC; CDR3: CSADPAGSGYTF
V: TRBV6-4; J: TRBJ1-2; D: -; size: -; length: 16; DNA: TGTGCCAGCAGTGACTCGGCGAACAGGGACTTCTATGGCTACACCTTC; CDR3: CASSDSANRDFYGYTF
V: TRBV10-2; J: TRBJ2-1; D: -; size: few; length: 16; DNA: TGCGCCAGCAGTGAGCAGGGACTCACATCGGGCAATGAGCAGTTCTTC; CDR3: CASSEQGLTSGNEQFF
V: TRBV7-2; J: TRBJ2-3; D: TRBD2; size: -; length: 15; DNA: TGTGCCAGCAGCTTTAGCGGGACAACGTTAGATACGCAGTATTTT; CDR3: CASSFSGTTLDTQYF
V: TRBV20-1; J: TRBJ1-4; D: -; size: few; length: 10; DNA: TGCAGTGCTAGAGCCGAAAAACTGTTTTTT; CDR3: CSARAEKLFF
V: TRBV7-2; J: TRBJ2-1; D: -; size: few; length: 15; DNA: TGTGCCAGCAGCTTAGGACTCCTGGAGGGGGCTGAGCAGTTCTTC; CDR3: CASSLGLLEGAEQFF
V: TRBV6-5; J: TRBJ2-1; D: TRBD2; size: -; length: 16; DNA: TGTGCCAGCAAGAACCTAGCGGCCGCCTTAAACAATGAGCAGTTCTTC; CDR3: CASKNLAAALNNEQFF
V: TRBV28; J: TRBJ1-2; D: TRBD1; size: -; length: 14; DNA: TGTGCCAGCAGCTCGACAGGGGAGGTCTATGGCTACACCTTC; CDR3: CASSSTGEVYGYTF
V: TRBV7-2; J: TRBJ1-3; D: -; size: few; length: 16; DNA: TGTGCCAGCAGCCCCCCGGGAGGGGCGGCTGGAAACACCATATATTTT; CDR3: CASSPPGGAAGNTIYF
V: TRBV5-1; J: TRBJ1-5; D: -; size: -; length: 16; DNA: TGCGCCAGCAGCTTGTCAGGGGACAATGGCAATCAGCCCCAGCATTTT; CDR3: CASSLSGDNGNQPQHF
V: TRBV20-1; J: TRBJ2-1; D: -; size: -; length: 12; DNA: TGCAGTGCGTTTGCAAACTACAATGAGCAGTTCTTC; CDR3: CSAFANYNEQFF
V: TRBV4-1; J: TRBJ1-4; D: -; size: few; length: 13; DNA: TGCGCCAGCAGCTCGGGAACTAATGAAAAACTGTTTTTT; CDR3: CASSSGTNEKLFF
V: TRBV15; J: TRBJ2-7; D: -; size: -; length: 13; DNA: TGTGCCACCAGCAGAGATTTCGGCTACGAGCAGTACTTC; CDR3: CATSRDFGYEQYF
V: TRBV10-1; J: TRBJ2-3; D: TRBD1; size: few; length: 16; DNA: TGCGCCAGCAGTGAAGTACGCAGGGGGCGCGACGATACGCAGTATTTT; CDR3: CASSEVRRGRDDTQYF
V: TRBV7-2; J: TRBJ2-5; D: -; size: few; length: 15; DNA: TGTGCCAGCAGCTCGGTAATCGACACGAGGGAGACCCAGTACTTC; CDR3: CASSSVIDTRETQYF